This TCR beta chain was identified during a study of T cells in localized non-small cell lung cancer. The V end lost 4 bases, the J end lost 1 base, and 12 bases lay between the germline ends. The CDR3 runs 15 residues. Germline V gene sequence: CDR1 SGHRS, CDR2 YFSETQ. This table comes from immunoSEQ multiplex PCR, and its TCRdb copy is limited to in-frame clones, with some not included. The sample has some 52,000 clones, around three quarters seen once. V and J are TRBV5-1 and TRBJ2-1; a possible D gene is TRBD1 (6 bases). This receptor was obtained from a woman aged 35 to 70 with stage II lung adenocarcinoma. The sample was PBMCs, taken before any cancer treatment. In nucleotides, the CDR3 is TGCGCCAGCAGCGTCGGGACACTTTCCTACAATGAGCAGTTCTTC. Encoded protein: CASSVGTLSYNEQFF.